Listed here are 11 T cell receptor beta chains from one sample, sequenced in a study of blood T cell repertoires in COVID-19. Some clones are missing from TCRdb's copy, which holds only in-frame ones; the method was immunoSEQ multiplex PCR. The sample contains 150,000 to 200,000 clones, around 84% of which appear only once. Sequenced sample: peripheral blood. The origin of the receptors is an older woman with COVID-19, enrolled during active disease.

The gene calls are TRBV5-6 and TRBJ2-3; no definite D call. CDR3 length equals 12 residues. CDR1 and CDR2 (germline): SGHDT, YYEEEE. V gave up 5 bases and J gave up 4 bases, with 8 bases separating them. This chain's CDR3 is CASSSPSDTQYF. CDR3 in DNA: TGTGCCAGCAGTTCCCCCTCAGATACGCAGTATTTT.

The chain carries TRBV11-2 and TRBJ2-7; TRBD2 is a possible D gene (6 bases). With 5 bases removed from V and 2 bases from J, the gap between germline ends came to 19 bases. Germline-derived CDR1 and CDR2 are SGHAT and FQNNGV. This CDR3 region has 16 residues. The CDR3 protein is CASSTNRDWGAYEQYF. The CDR3 DNA is TGTGCCAGCAGCACAAACCGGGACTGGGGCGCCTACGAGCAGTACTTC.

The rearrangement links TRBV3-1 (or the pseudogene TRBV3-2) to TRBJ2-1; TRBD1 aligns across 7 bases. Per germline, CDR1 LGHDT and CDR2 YNNKEL (reference sequence). The CDR3 has 13 residues. V lost 2 bases to trimming and J lost 10 bases; unmatched junction nucleotides: 5. In nucleotides, the CDR3 is TGTGCCAGCAGCCAAAGAGGGGGCAGCGAGCAGTTCTTC. Translation gives CASSQRGGSEQFF.

The chain joins TRBV6-6 to TRBJ1-3; TRBD1 agrees at 8 bases. Trimming removed 0 bases from V and 6 bases from J; junction bases left unmatched: 7. The V gene's germline CDR1 is MNHNY and CDR2 SVGAGI (reference sequence). There are 16 residues in the CDR3. CDR3 coding DNA: TGTGCCAGCAGTTACTCGAGCGGGACAGGAGAAAACACCATATATTTT. Its translation: CASSYSSGTGENTIYF.

The gene calls are TRBV5-1 and TRBJ2-5; D might be TRBD2 (6 bases). V lost 1 base and J 1 base, leaving 11 bases between the germline ends. In germline, CDR1 is SGHRS, CDR2 YFSETQ. This CDR3 contains 15 residues. The CDR3 nucleotides read TGCGCCAGCAGCTTGCACAGAGCGGGCCAAGAGACCCAGTACTTC. Protein product: CASSLHRAGQETQYF.

This sequence joins TRBV12-3 or TRBV12-4 and TRBJ1-2, with TRBD1 as a possible D gene (6 bases). With 5 bases removed from V and 4 bases from J, the gap between germline ends came to 11 bases. This CDR3 has 13 residues. CDR3 residues: CASSPTGLYGYTF. The CDR3 region has the DNA TGTGCCAGCAGTCCTACAGGGCTCTATGGCTACACCTTC.

This clone was observed once. The rearrangement links TRBV7-8 to TRBJ1-5, with no clear D. The CDR3 has 14 amino acids. V was clipped by 3 bases and J by 6 bases, with 12 bases between them. Germline V lookup: CDR1 SGHVS, CDR2 FQNEAQ. CDR3 loop: CASSLPYSGQPQHF. CDR3 bases: TGTGCCAGCAGCTTGCCTTACAGCGGTCAGCCCCAGCATTTT.

This chain joins TRBV19 and TRBJ1-1; D remains unclear. There are 13 residues in the CDR3. Germline CDR1 and CDR2: LNHDA and SQIVND (reference sequence). Between the trimmed V and J ends, which lost 1 base and 0 bases, there was a span of 3 bases. CDR3 DNA sequence: TGTGCCAGTAGTATAGCAATGAACACTGAAGCTTTCTTT. This gives the protein CASSIAMNTEAFF.

The table lists this clone with a few counts. This rearrangement joins TRBV3-1 (or the pseudogene TRBV3-2) to TRBJ1-3; D is perhaps TRBD1 (6 bases). Germline V lookup: CDR1 LGHDT, CDR2 YNNKEL (reference sequence). This CDR3 spans 15 amino acids. The V and J ends lost 0 bases and 4 bases respectively, with 10 bases between them. Here the CDR3 reads CASSQEGTWGNTIYF. The CDR3 nucleotides read TGTGCCAGCAGCCAAGAGGGGACATGGGGAAACACCATATATTTT.

The chain uses TRBV2 and TRBJ1-5, with 8 bases identical to TRBD1. After removal of 5 bases from V and 5 bases from J, the junction contained 8 bases not matched to a gene. The CDR3 covers 15 residues. Germline CDR1 SNHLY, CDR2 FYNNEI. The CDR3 protein is CASSTGGQGYQPQHF. The CDR3 region has the DNA TGTGCCAGCAGTACAGGCGGACAGGGCTATCAGCCCCAGCATTTT.

The J gene is TRBJ2-7, the V gene TRBV12-5; D gene unclear. The V end was cut by 3 bases, the J end by 3 bases, with 15 bases between. Germline lookup yields CDR1 LGHNT and CDR2 FRNRAP. The CDR3 sequence is 15 residues long. The DNA for the CDR3 is TGTGCTAGTGGTTTCGAGAGGCAGATCCTCTACGAGCAGTACGTC. Protein product: CASGFERQILYEQYV.